The rows below give T cell receptor beta chains drawn from one sample of a study of blood T cell repertoires in COVID-19. The protocol was immunoSEQ multiplex PCR, while the TCRdb copy is restricted to in-frame clones and leaves out a portion. The table lists around 30,000 clones, about nine tenths of them singletons. The sequenced material came from peripheral blood. Receptors were obtained from a human donor in a cohort sampled during active COVID-19. Each CDR3 is given without its conserved first and last residue.

len | j_gene | v_gene | CDR3aa
13 | TRBJ1-5 | TRBV9 | ASSAGQQSNQPQH
15 | TRBJ1-5 | TRBV6-2/TRBV6-3 | ASSYAHRTGSNQPQH
12 | TRBJ2-2 | TRBV7-2 | ASSPGTSTGELF
13 | TRBJ1-4 | TRBV7-8 | ASSLDRVLGEKLF
10 | TRBJ2-2 | TRBV27 | ASSFLTGELF
12 | TRBJ2-1 | TRBV10-3 | AISSGSLYNEQF
11 | TRBJ1-5 | TRBV12-3/TRBV12-4 | ASSWVGGQPQH
13 | TRBJ1-1 | TRBV3-1/TRBV3-2 | ASSQGTGLNTEAF
12 | TRBJ1-3 | TRBV28 | ASSWTDRGNTIY
10 | TRBJ2-5 | TRBV7-9 | ASLQDLETQY
10 | TRBJ2-3 | TRBV7-2 | ASSYYTDTQY
12 | TRBJ1-6 | TRBV2 | ASRLGTGNSPLH
12 | TRBJ1-5 | TRBV24-1 | ATSATGGNQPQH
13 | TRBJ2-1 | TRBV7-9 | ASSPPVGGVGEQF
12 | TRBJ1-6 | TRBV3-1/TRBV3-2 | ASSQPNRGLALH
13 | TRBJ1-5 | TRBV5-1 | ASSLGGTGFQPQH
13 | TRBJ2-3 | TRBV10-3 | AISESLGGTDTQY
11 | TRBJ1-4 | TRBV2 | ASSLLGGEKLF
11 | TRBJ1-2 | TRBV28 | ASSPSESYGYT
10 | TRBJ1-4 | TRBV5-8 | ASSLWDRKLF
12 | TRBJ1-1 | TRBV10-3 | AISGDRVRTEAF
12 | TRBJ1-1 | TRBV3-1/TRBV3-2 | ASSHGASRTEAF
15 | TRBJ1-6 | TRBV19 | ASSITPGQGGNSPLH
12 | TRBJ1-4 | TRBV3-1/TRBV3-2 | ASSPSSGSGKLF
13 | TRBJ2-1 | TRBV18 | ASSYSTSSYNEQF
16 | TRBJ2-2 | TRBV4-2 | ASSQGGSLNANTGELF
10 | TRBJ1-1 | TRBV29-1 | SVVVGATEAF
13 | TRBJ2-1 | TRBV9 | ASSADSGMWNEQF
12 | TRBJ1-6 | TRBV19 | ASRSGYGDSPLH
13 | TRBJ2-1 | TRBV19 | ASSPPSTSRNEQF
13 | TRBJ1-2 | TRBV24-1 | ATSDRDRGNYGYT
15 | TRBJ2-2 | TRBV13 | ASSYTAGTGVIGELF
13 | TRBJ2-6 | TRBV9 | ASSDRTAGANVLT
11 | TRBJ1-2 | TRBV12-3/TRBV12-4 | ASSLADWYGYT
11 | TRBJ1-2 | TRBV12-3/TRBV12-4 | ASSFFRTGGYT